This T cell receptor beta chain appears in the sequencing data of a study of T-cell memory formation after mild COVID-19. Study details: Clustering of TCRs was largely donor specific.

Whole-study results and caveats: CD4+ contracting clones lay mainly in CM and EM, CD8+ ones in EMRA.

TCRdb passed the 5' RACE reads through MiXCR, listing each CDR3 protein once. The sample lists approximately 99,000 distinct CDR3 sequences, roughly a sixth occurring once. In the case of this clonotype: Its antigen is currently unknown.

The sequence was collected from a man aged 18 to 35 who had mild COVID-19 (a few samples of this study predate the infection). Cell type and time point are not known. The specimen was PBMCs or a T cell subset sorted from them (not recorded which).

The DNA for the CDR3 is TGCGCCAGCAGCCCACCCGTCTTTGGGACCGGGGAGCTGTTTTTT. Residues: CASSPPVFGTGELFF. This sequence joins TRBV5-1 and TRBJ2-2; D remains unclear. The CDR3 runs to 15 residues. V dropped 4 bases and J dropped 5 bases, with 15 bases sitting between them. CDR1 is SGHRS and CDR2 is YFSETQ in the germline V gene.